This is a list of T cell receptor beta chains from one sample in a study of response to subunit inactivated influenza vaccine. One entry per CDR3 protein, called by TCRdb with MiXCR from the RT-PCR reads. The sample carries 430,000 or so distinct CDR3 sequences, approximately 11% recorded once. The sample here was PBMCs from blood, taken roughly 46 days after vaccination. These receptors all stem from a man aged 50 to 60 who received an inactivated influenza vaccine. The CDR3 runs from the conserved cysteine through the conserved F or W.

V gene	CDR3 protein
TRBV12-3/TRBV12-4	CASSADRSYGYTF
TRBV5-1	CACSPGGGGGTEAFF
TRBV5-1	CASSSKVLDTGELFF
TRBV11-2	CASSLDRGLPGAKNIQYF
TRBV10-3	CAISEPVAEAFF
TRBV29-1	CSVIRLARDTEAFF
TRBV6-2/TRBV6-3	CASSYGVEQHF
TRBV29-1	CSVIRTAGATEAFF
TRBV4-1	CASSRTANEQFF
TRBV5-1	CASSLEEAGQKYF
TRBV6-1	CASSDDRTPYEQYF
TRBV6-5	CASSSNGWDRPQKDTQYF
TRBV4-1	CASSQGQAGYSPLHF
TRBV7-2	CASRPKSIQRGGLLLSYNEQFF
TRBV7-2	CASSLAVRGYGYTF
TRBV5-1	CASSLMDRAGREQYF
TRBV19	CASSESFGQPQHF
TRBV6-5	CASSHGQGAGETQYF
TRBV11-2	CATDEHNEQFF
TRBV30	CASLQYFQAFF
TRBV9	CASSPRGVGFYEQYF
TRBV4-3	CASSQDPSGISALYEQYF
TRBV4-1	CASSQDIAGGKETQYF
TRBV20-1	CSGGAGGTDTQYF
TRBV14	CASSQQAGAGEQYF
TRBV18	CASSPGGTDTGELFF
TRBV29-1	CSVIRQGRRLDTQYF
TRBV27	CASRSDLEQYF
TRBV28	CASFPSTGSSYNEQFF
TRBV5-1	CASSGTGGVYEQYF
TRBV29-1	CSVEPGQGPGSYNEQFF
TRBV15	CATSRGDRGRRTEAFF
TRBV7-2	CASSFRGPGSAQHF
TRBV29-1	CSVVQGVIGTDTQYF
TRBV7-8	CASSLGITSVQETQYF
TRBV12-3/TRBV12-4	CASSLAGRGEQYF
TRBV5-6	CASSLKGGMQFF
TRBV12-3/TRBV12-4	CASSPRQGWNEQFF
TRBV3-1	CASSQRDTKRETQYF
TRBV7-2	CASSLNTGGSYNEQFF
TRBV4-1	CASRNLNYGYTF
TRBV6-5	CASGLTLGKLFF
TRBV4-3	CASSQDRTLGGYTF
TRBV19	CASSIRGGLAGYNEQFF
TRBV11-1	CASSRRRILTSPSTDTQYF
TRBV20-1	CSATTVYRQPQHF
TRBV24-1	CATSEPGTKADNEQFF
TRBV24-1	CATSDSREVETQYF
TRBV4-2	CASSQDTRRAETQYF
TRBV30	CASGKDSAQPQHF
TRBV10-2	CASSEGRSYEQYF
TRBV7-2	CASSGGRDTQYF